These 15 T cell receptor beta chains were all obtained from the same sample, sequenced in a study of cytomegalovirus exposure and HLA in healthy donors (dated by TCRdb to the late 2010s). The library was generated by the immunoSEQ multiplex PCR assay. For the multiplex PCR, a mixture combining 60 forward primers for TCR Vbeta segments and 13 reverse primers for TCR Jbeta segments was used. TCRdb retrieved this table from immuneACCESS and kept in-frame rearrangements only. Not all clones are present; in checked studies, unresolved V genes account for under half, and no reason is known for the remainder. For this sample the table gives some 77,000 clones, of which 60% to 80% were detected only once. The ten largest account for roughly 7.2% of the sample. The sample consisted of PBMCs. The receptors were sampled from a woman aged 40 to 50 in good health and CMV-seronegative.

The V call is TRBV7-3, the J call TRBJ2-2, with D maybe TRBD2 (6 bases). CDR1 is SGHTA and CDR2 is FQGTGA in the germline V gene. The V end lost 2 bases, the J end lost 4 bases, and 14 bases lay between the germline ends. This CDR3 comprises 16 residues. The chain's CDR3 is CASSLLIGEVTGELFF. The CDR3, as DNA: TGTGCCAGCAGCTTATTGATAGGGGAGGTCACCGGGGAGCTGTTTTTT.

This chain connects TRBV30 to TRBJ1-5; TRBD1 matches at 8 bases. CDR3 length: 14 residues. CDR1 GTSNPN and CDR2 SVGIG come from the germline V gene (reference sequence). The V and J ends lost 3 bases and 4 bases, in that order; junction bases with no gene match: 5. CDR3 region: CAWSNGQGNQPQHF. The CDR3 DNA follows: TGTGCCTGGAGCAACGGACAGGGAAATCAGCCCCAGCATTTT. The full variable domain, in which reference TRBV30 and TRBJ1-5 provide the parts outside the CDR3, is SQTIHQWPATLVQPVGSPLSLECTVEGTSNPNLYWYRQAAGRGLQLLFYSVGIGQISSEVPQNLSASRPQDRQFILSSKKLLLSDSGFYLCAWSNGQGNQPQHFGDGTRLSIL.

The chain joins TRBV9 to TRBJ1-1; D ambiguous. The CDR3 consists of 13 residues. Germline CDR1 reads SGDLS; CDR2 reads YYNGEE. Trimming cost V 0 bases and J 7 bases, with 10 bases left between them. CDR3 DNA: TGTGCCAGCAGCGTAGAATTTTCAGATGAAGCTTTCTTT. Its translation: CASSVEFSDEAFF.

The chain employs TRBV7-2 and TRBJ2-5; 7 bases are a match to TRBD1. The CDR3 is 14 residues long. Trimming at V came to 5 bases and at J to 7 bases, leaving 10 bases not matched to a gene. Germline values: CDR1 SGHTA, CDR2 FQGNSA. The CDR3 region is CASSQAQGVRTQYF. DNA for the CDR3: TGTGCCAGCAGCCAGGCCCAGGGGGTGAGGACCCAGTACTTC.

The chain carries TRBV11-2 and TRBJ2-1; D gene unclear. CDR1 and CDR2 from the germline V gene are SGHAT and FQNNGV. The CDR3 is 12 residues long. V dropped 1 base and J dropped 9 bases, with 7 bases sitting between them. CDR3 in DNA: TGTGCCAGCAGCTTAGGCCCGGTTGAGCAGTTCTTC. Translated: CASSLGPVEQFF.

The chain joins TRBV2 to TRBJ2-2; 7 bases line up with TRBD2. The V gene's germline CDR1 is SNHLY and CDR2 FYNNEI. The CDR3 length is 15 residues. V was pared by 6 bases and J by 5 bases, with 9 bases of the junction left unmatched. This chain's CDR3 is CASRGRGVRTGELFF. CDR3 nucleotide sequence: TGTGCCAGCAGGGGACGGGGGGTGAGGACCGGGGAGCTGTTTTTT.

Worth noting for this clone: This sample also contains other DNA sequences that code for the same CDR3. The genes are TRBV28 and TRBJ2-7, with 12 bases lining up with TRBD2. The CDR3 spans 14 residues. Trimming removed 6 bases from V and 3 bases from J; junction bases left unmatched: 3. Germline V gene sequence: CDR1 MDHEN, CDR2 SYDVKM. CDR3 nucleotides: TGTGCCAGCAGCCTAGCGGGGGGGTTCTACGAGCAGTACTTC. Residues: CASSLAGGFYEQYF.

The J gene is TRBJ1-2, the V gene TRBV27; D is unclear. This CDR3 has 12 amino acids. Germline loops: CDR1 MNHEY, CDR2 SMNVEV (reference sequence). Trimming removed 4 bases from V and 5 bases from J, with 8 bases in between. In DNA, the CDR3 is TGTGCCAGCAGTTCGGGGAGTTATGGCTACACCTTC. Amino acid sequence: CASSSGSYGYTF.

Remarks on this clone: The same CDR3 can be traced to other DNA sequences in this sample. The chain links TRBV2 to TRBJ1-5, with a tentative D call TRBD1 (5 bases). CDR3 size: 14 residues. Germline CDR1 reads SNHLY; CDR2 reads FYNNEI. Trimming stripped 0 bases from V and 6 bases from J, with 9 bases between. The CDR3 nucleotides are TGTGCCAGCAGTGAAGCTGCGGGGCTTCAGCCCCAGCATTTT. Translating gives CASSEAAGLQPQHF.

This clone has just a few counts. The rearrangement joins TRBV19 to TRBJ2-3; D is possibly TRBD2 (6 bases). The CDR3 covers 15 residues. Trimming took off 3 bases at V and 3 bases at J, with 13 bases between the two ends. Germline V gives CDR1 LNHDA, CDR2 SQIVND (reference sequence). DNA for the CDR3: TGTGCCAGTAGTATTTCTGCGGGAAAGACAGATACGCAGTATTTT. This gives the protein CASSISAGKTDTQYF.

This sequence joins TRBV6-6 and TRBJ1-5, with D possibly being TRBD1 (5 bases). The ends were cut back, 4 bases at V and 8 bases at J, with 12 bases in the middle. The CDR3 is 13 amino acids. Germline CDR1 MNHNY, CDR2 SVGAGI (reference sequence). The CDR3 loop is CASSSREGEPQHF. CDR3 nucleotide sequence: TGTGCCAGCAGTTCCAGGGAGGGAGAGCCCCAGCATTTT.

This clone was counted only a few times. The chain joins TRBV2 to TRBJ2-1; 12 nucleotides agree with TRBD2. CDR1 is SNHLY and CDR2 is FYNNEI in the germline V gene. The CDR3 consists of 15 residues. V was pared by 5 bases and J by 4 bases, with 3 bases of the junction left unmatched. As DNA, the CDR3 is TGTGCCAGCAGTTTACTAGCGGGGGGTTACAATGAGCAGTTCTTC. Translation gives CASSLLAGGYNEQFF.

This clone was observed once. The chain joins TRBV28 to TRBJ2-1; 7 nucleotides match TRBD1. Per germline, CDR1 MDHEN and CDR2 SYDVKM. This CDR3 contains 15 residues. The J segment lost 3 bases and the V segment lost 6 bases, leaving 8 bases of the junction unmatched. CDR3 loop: CASRSDGTVYNEQFF. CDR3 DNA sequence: TGTGCCAGCAGATCCGACGGGACAGTCTACAATGAGCAGTTCTTC.

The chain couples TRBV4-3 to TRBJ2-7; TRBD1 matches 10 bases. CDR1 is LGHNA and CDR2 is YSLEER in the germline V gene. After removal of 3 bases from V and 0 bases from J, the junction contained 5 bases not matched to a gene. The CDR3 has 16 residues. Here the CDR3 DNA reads TGCGCCAGCAGCCATGGACAGGGGGTGACCTCCTACGAGCAGTACTTC. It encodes CASSHGQGVTSYEQYF.

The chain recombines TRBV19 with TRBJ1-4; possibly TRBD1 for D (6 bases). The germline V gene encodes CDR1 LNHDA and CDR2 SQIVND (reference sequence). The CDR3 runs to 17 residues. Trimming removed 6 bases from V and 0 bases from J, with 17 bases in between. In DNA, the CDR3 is TGTGCCAGTAGCCCCGAGACAGGCCCTGCAACTAATGAAAAACTGTTTTTT. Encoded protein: CASSPETGPATNEKLFF. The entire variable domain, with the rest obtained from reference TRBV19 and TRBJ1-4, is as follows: DGGITQSPKYLFRKEGQNVTLSCEQNLNHDAMYWYRQDPGQGLRLIYYSQIVNDFQKGDIAEGYSVSREKKESFPLTVTSAQKNPTAFYLCASSPETGPATNEKLFFGSGTQLSVL.